This TCR beta chain was recovered during a study of human T cells and chemical hapten exposure. V lost 0 bases, J lost 4 bases, and 13 bases lay in between. The CDR3 runs 15 residues. From germline, CDR1 is SGHDT and CDR2 YYEEEE. Time point specified: patch test 2, 6 weeks after DPC sensitization. Treatment denoted: therapeutic diphenylcyclopropenone sensitization with weekly scalp DPC. This clonotype appeared a few times. A single record per CDR3 protein comes from TCRdb applying MiXCR to the RACE reads. The repertoire consists of 330,000 or so distinct CDR3 sequences, with about 6.3% occurring once and the leading ten covering 5% to 6%.

Source: whole blood, taken in connection with sensitization to the hapten diphenylcyclopropenone (DPC). This clonotype originated in a woman younger than 30 with alopecia areata. Some clones in this sample may be carry-over from other donors' samples. The chain combines TRBV5-6 with TRBJ1-2; D might be TRBD1 (5 bases). The CDR3 region has the DNA TGTGCCAGCAGCTTGGCCCTGGAGGGGCCCTATGGCTACACCTTC. Amino acids: CASSLALEGPYGYTF.